The 32 T cell receptor beta chains in this list originate from one sample, sequenced in a study of PD-1 blockade in classical Hodgkin lymphoma. Assay used: immunoSEQ multiplex PCR; TCRdb lists only in-frame clones, some missing. This sample yields roughly 96,000 clones, of which about 93% are seen a single time; around 2% belongs to the top ten. Indicated time point: cycle 4 day 1 (C4D1), after five to seven weeks of nivolumab. With no exception, relapse followed autologous stem cell transplantation in all patients, and brentuximab vedotin exposure varied. Specimen: peripheral blood mononuclear cells (PBMCs), collected before the fourth cycle of nivolumab. These receptors all stem from a human donor with classical Hodgkin lymphoma.

This rearrangement joins TRBV18 to TRBJ1-1; no clear D gene. V lost 3 bases, J lost 3 bases, and 17 bases lay in between. CDR1 is KGHSH, CDR2 LQKENI, per germline. The CDR3 runs 16 residues. Here the CDR3 reads CASSPSPRYQDTEAFF. DNA of the CDR3: TGTGCCAGCTCACCTTCACCCAGATACCAAGACACTGAAGCTTTCTTT.

This rearrangement joins TRBV6-6 to TRBJ2-5; D not certain. Per the germline V gene, CDR1 is MNHNY and CDR2 is SVGAGI (reference sequence). The CDR3 contains 14 residues. V was clipped by 0 bases and J by 5 bases, with 10 bases between them. CDR3 nucleotides: TGTGCCAGCAGTTACTCGAAGAGTTCGGAGACCCAGTACTTC. This sequence encodes CASSYSKSSETQYF.

The rearrangement joins TRBV28 to TRBJ2-7; 9 bases line up with TRBD1. V was clipped by 6 bases and J by 4 bases; unmatched bases: 4. The CDR3 length is 13 residues. The germline gives CDR1 MDHEN, CDR2 SYDVKM. CDR3 in DNA: TGTGCCAGCAGGGGGACAGGGCTTTACGAGCAGTACTTC. Amino acid sequence: CASRGTGLYEQYF. The whole variable domain, filled in from reference TRBV28 and TRBJ2-7, reads DVKVTQSSRYLVKRTGEKVFLECVQDMDHENMFWYRQDPGLGLRLIYFSYDVKMKEKGDIPEGYSVSREKKERFSLILESASTNQTSMYLCASRGTGLYEQYFGPGTRLTVT.

CDR3 sequence reads: CASSLSGGRSSYEQYF. In nucleotides, the CDR3 is TGTGCCAGCAGCTTATCGGGTGGGAGGTCCTCCTACGAGCAGTACTTC. The rearrangement joins TRBV11-2 to TRBJ2-7, with TRBD2 as a possible D gene (6 bases). Germline V lookup: CDR1 SGHAT, CDR2 FQNNGV. CDR3 length equals 16 residues. V lost 2 bases and J 0 bases, leaving 14 bases between the germline ends.

This sequence joins TRBV5-6 and TRBJ2-1; no firm D call. Trimming removed 1 base from V and 12 bases from J, with 8 bases in between. The germline gives CDR1 SGHDT, CDR2 YYEEEE. CDR3 size: 11 residues. The CDR3 nucleotides are TGTGCCAGCAGCTTGAAGGGCAGGCAGTTCTTC. Its translation: CASSLKGRQFF.

The chain joins TRBV9 to TRBJ1-4, with 8 bases lining up with TRBD1. Germline V gene sequence: CDR1 SGDLS, CDR2 YYNGEE. CDR3 length equals 14 residues. J was trimmed by 6 bases and V by 0 bases; bases with no gene match: 1. The CDR3 sequence is CASSVGTGYEKLFF. In DNA, the CDR3 is TGTGCCAGCAGCGTAGGGACAGGGTATGAAAAACTGTTTTTT.

The chain is built from TRBV6-5 and TRBJ2-3; 9 nucleotides line up with TRBD2. From germline, CDR1 is MNHEY and CDR2 SVGAGI. The CDR3 has 16 residues. V gave up 0 bases and J gave up 2 bases; unmatched junction bases: 3. The CDR3 DNA reads TGTGCCAGCAGTTACTCGGGGACTAGCATCACAGATACGCAGTATTTT. Amino acids: CASSYSGTSITDTQYF.

The chain links TRBV19 to TRBJ1-1; D perhaps matches TRBD1 (5 bases). Germline CDR1 LNHDA, CDR2 SQIVND (reference sequence). V was cut by 5 bases and J by 5 bases, with 15 bases left in between. The CDR3 runs to 14 residues. The CDR3 nucleotides are TGTGCCAGTAGTTCCCAGGGAATGGGTACTGAAGCTTTCTTT. Translating gives CASSSQGMGTEAFF.

The chain carries TRBV9 and TRBJ2-2; D is unresolved. Trimming cost V 0 bases and J 13 bases, with 16 bases left between them. CDR3 length: 14 amino acids. Germline V gene data show CDR1 as SGDLS and CDR2 as YYNGEE. This CDR3 reads CASSVEVASIRLFF. The CDR3 nucleotides read TGTGCCAGCAGCGTAGAGGTCGCTAGTATTCGGCTGTTTTTT.

The chain is built from TRBV18 and TRBJ1-1; a weak D match, TRBD1 (5 bases). The CDR3 runs to 15 residues. The ends were cut back, 1 base at V and 3 bases at J, with 12 bases in the middle. CDR1 is KGHSH and CDR2 is LQKENI in the germline V gene. CDR3 sequence (DNA): TGTGCCAGCTCACCACTAACAAGCAGGGACACTGAAGCTTTCTTT. This sequence encodes CASSPLTSRDTEAFF.

The chain uses TRBV28 and TRBJ2-7; D is perhaps TRBD1 (6 bases). V shed 5 bases and J shed 2 bases, with 16 bases lying between them. The germline V gene encodes CDR1 MDHEN and CDR2 SYDVKM. The CDR3 spans 15 residues. The CDR3: CASSPAAAGAYEQYF. CDR3 nucleotide sequence: TGTGCCAGCAGTCCGGCCGCTGCAGGGGCCTACGAGCAGTACTTC.

The J gene is TRBJ1-2, the V gene TRBV7-2; D is possibly TRBD1 (5 bases). The CDR3 contains 20 residues. Germline values: CDR1 SGHTA, CDR2 FQGNSA. The V end lost 0 bases, the J end lost 7 bases, and 30 bases lay between the germline ends. The CDR3 bases are TGTGCCAGCAGCTTAGCGGTCCCCTTTCTCCCCTCCGCCCGGGGGTCTGGCTACACCTTC. This translates into CASSLAVPFLPSARGSGYTF. The full variable domain, its missing parts supplied by reference TRBV7-2 and TRBJ1-2, is GAGVSQSPSNKVTEKGKDVELRCDPISGHTALYWYRQSLGQGLEFLIYFQGNSAPDKSGLPSDRFSAERTGGSVSTLTIQRTQQEDSAVYLCASSLAVPFLPSARGSGYTFGSGTRLTVV.

The J gene is TRBJ2-2, the V gene TRBV5-4, with D perhaps TRBD1 or TRBD2 (5 bases each). V was shortened by 4 bases and J by 1 base, with 14 bases between the two germline ends. Germline CDR1 SGHNT, CDR2 YYREEE (reference sequence). The CDR3 has 16 amino acids. CDR3 DNA: TGTGCCAGCAGCCTGGGACGGAGACTGAACACCGGGGAGCTGTTTTTT. This codes for CASSLGRRLNTGELFF.

The V call is TRBV2, the J call TRBJ2-7; D not resolved. Trimming left V 5 bases short and J 7 bases short, with 21 bases between. The V gene's germline CDR1 is SNHLY and CDR2 FYNNEI. The CDR3 has 15 residues. CDR3 sequence (DNA): TGTGCCAGCAGTCCCGTGGGCCCCACGGTGGGGGAGCAGTACTTC. Translated: CASSPVGPTVGEQYF.

The rearrangement joins TRBV5-4 to TRBJ2-1, with 7 bases matching TRBD1. The CDR3 spans 13 residues. The V gene end was trimmed by 4 bases and the J gene end by 4 bases; junction bases not matched to a gene: 2. Germline CDR1 and CDR2: SGHNT and YYREEE (reference sequence). CDR3 residues: CASSATGYNEQFF. CDR3 in DNA: TGTGCCAGCAGCGCGACAGGGTACAATGAGCAGTTCTTC.

The chain couples TRBV28 to TRBJ1-1; possible D gene TRBD1, 6 bases. The CDR3 length is 17 residues. Germline V gene data show CDR1 as MDHEN and CDR2 as SYDVKM. V was pared by 5 bases and J by 6 bases, with 25 bases between. CDR3 sequence reads: CASSNPWGQGGVPEAFF. The CDR3 DNA reads TGTGCCAGCAGTAACCCCTGGGGGCAGGGAGGTGTCCCTGAAGCTTTCTTT.

This clone has a single count. The chain has TRBV9 and TRBJ2-1, with TRBD2 identical over 9 bases. The V gene end was trimmed by 3 bases and the J gene end by 7 bases; junction bases not matched to a gene: 5. This CDR3 spans 14 amino acids. Per germline, CDR1 SGDLS and CDR2 YYNGEE. This chain's CDR3 is CASSGGLAANEQFF. In nucleotides, the CDR3 is TGTGCCAGCAGCGGGGGACTAGCAGCGAATGAGCAGTTCTTC.

The chain joins TRBV5-1 to TRBJ1-6; D is undetermined. The V gene's germline CDR1 is SGHRS and CDR2 YFSETQ. The CDR3 sequence is 16 residues long. V was pared by 0 bases and J by 9 bases, with 16 bases between. This CDR3 reads CASSLDRWTGSSPLHF. The CDR3 DNA sequence: TGCGCCAGCAGCTTGGACCGATGGACTGGCAGTTCACCCCTCCACTTT.

In this sample, this clone turned up a few times. This chain connects TRBV6-4 to TRBJ2-2; TRBD1 matches 8 bases. This CDR3 region has 14 residues. Germline V gene data show CDR1 as MRHNA and CDR2 as SNTAGT. Trimming took 5 bases from V and 3 from J; bases not matched to a gene: 2. DNA for the CDR3: TGTGCCAGCAGTAAGGACAGGGACACCGGGGAGCTGTTTTTT. Translation: CASSKDRDTGELFF.

The V gene is TRBV6-5, the J gene TRBJ2-1; D not certain. This CDR3 contains 11 residues. Trimming left V 3 bases short and J 6 bases short, with 3 bases between. Germline V gene sequence: CDR1 MNHEY, CDR2 SVGAGI. The CDR3 DNA sequence: TGTGCCAGCAGTTATTTCAATGAGCAGTTCTTC. Translation: CASSYFNEQFF.

The chain couples TRBV20-1 to TRBJ2-3; D not resolved. The germline CDR1 and CDR2 sequences are DFQATT and SNEGSKA (reference sequence). The V and J ends lost 6 bases and 0 bases respectively, with 4 bases between them. The CDR3 runs to 11 residues. The CDR3 protein is CSAQSTDTQYF. As DNA, the CDR3 is TGCAGTGCGCAAAGCACAGATACGCAGTATTTT.

V is TRBV5-1 and J is TRBJ2-7, with 7 bases matching TRBD2. This CDR3 is 18 amino acids long. The V gene's germline CDR1 is SGHRS and CDR2 YFSETQ. The ends lost 3 bases at V and 4 bases at J; junction bases unmatched: 19. The CDR3 DNA is TGCGCCAGCAGCTCTGGAGCCTTCGGGGGAGGGAGCGAGTACGAGCAGTACTTC. This sequence encodes CASSSGAFGGGSEYEQYF.

This clone was counted once. V is TRBV19 and J is TRBJ1-4; tentatively, D is TRBD1 (5 bases). Trimming left V 3 bases short and J 7 bases short, with 9 bases between. The CDR3 extends over 13 amino acids. Germline V CDR1 and CDR2: LNHDA, SQIVND (reference sequence). This CDR3 reads CASSMGTGEKLFF. The DNA of the CDR3 is TGTGCCAGTAGTATGGGGACGGGTGAAAAACTGTTTTTT.

The DNA of the CDR3 is TGTGCCAGCAGCCCCGTGACAGGGGAGTTCTATGGCTACACCTTC. Translating it yields CASSPVTGEFYGYTF. J is TRBJ1-2 and V is TRBV11-2, with 8 bases that match TRBD1. J gave up 4 bases and V 5 bases, and 9 bases lay outside the gene matches. Looked up from germline, CDR1 is SGHAT and CDR2 is FQNNGV. The CDR3 is 15 amino acids.

This sequence joins TRBV12-2 and TRBJ2-1; the D call of TRBD2 is as the table states it, not checked on the DNA. TRBV12-2 is assigned pseudogene status. The CDR3 sequence is 18 residues long. The CDR3 DNA sequence: TGTGCAAGTCGCTTGCCCCAAGCGGGAGGCCCCGGGGGCCATGAGCAGTTCTTC. This gives the protein CASRLPQAGGPGGHEQFF.

This chain connects TRBV4-1 to TRBJ1-5; a possible D gene is TRBD1 (5 bases). V was cut by 1 base and J by 5 bases, with 9 bases left in between. CDR1 is MGHRA, CDR2 YSYEKL, per germline. The CDR3 runs to 14 residues. This chain's CDR3 is CASSQATGYQPQHF. DNA of the CDR3: TGCGCCAGCAGCCAAGCTACAGGTTATCAGCCCCAGCATTTT.

This sequence joins TRBV5-1 and TRBJ2-2, with D possibly TRBD2 on 5 matching bases. V was trimmed by 3 bases and J by 6 bases, leaving 12 bases between them. The CDR3 runs 14 residues. The germline CDR1 and CDR2 sequences are SGHRS and YFSETQ. Here the CDR3 DNA reads TGCGCCAGCAGCTCGCTTATGGGAGCCGGGGAGCTGTTTTTT. Protein product: CASSSLMGAGELFF.

The chain combines TRBV6-5 with TRBJ1-2; no reliable D call. The CDR3 is 15 amino acids. Germline values: CDR1 MNHEY, CDR2 SVGAGI. The V and J ends lost 4 bases and 4 bases respectively, with 16 bases between them. CDR3 protein: CASSSPRTASYGYTF. In nucleotides, the CDR3 is TGTGCCAGCAGTTCCCCGCGGACGGCCTCCTATGGCTACACCTTC.

The chain recombines TRBV7-8 with TRBJ1-5; D ambiguous. CDR3 length: 17 amino acids. V was shortened by 3 bases and J by 4 bases, with 19 bases between the two germline ends. Looked up from germline, CDR1 is SGHVS and CDR2 is FQNEAQ. The CDR3 loop is CASSFLVRSAANQPQHF. The CDR3 nucleotides are TGTGCCAGCAGCTTTTTAGTGCGCTCCGCGGCAAATCAGCCCCAGCATTTT.

This rearrangement joins TRBV28 to TRBJ2-5, with 10 bases lining up with TRBD2. The V gene end was trimmed by 11 bases and the J gene end by 5 bases; junction bases not matched to a gene: 8. The CDR3 covers 13 residues. Germline loops: CDR1 MDHEN, CDR2 SYDVKM. The CDR3 DNA reads TGTGCCTCCCTAGCGGGAGTGGGGGAGACCCAGTACTTC. Protein product: CASLAGVGETQYF.

The V gene is TRBV19, the J gene TRBJ2-5; D possibly uses TRBD1 or TRBD2 (5 bases each). Germline CDR1 is LNHDA and CDR2 is SQIVND (reference sequence). V lost 3 bases to trimming and J lost 5 bases, with 13 bases between them. This CDR3 is 14 amino acids long. CDR3 loop: CASSISEGRETQYF. CDR3 sequence (DNA): TGTGCCAGTAGTATTTCTGAGGGGCGGGAGACCCAGTACTTC.

The V gene is TRBV7-9, the J gene TRBJ1-2; TRBD1 matches at 7 bases. This CDR3 is 14 amino acids long. CDR1 SEHNR and CDR2 FQNEAQ come from the germline V gene (reference sequence). The V segment lost 6 bases and the J segment 1 base; nucleotides outside the gene matches: 5. The CDR3 protein is CASRFGTVNYGYTF. The CDR3 nucleotides are TGTGCCAGCAGGTTCGGGACAGTTAACTATGGCTACACCTTC. Full variable domain (outside the CDR3, taken from reference TRBV7-9 and TRBJ1-2): DTGVSQNPRHKITKRGQNVTFRCDPISEHNRLYWYRQTLGQGPEFLTYFQNEAQLEKSRLLSDRFSAERPKGSFSTLEIQRTEQGDSAMYLCASRFGTVNYGYTFGSGTRLTVV.